A selection of T cell receptor beta chains follows, all from one sample in a study of T-cell memory formation after mild COVID-19. TCRdb recomputed calls from the 5' RACE reads with MiXCR, one row per CDR3 protein. The top ten clones hold about 10% of a sample with over 350,000 distinct CDR3 sequences, roughly 26% of them seen once. The material sequenced was PBMCs or a T cell subset sorted from them (not recorded which). The receptors come from an adult woman who had mild COVID-19 (a few samples of this study predate the infection). Cell type and time point are not known. The CDR3 runs from the conserved cysteine through the conserved F or W. Fields, in order: J gene, V gene, CDR3 protein.

J gene: TRBJ2-1
V gene: TRBV29-1
CDR3 protein: CSVVLLGQRINEQFF

J gene: TRBJ2-3
V gene: TRBV18
CDR3 protein: CASSPRLAGRTDTQYF

J gene: TRBJ1-1
V gene: TRBV5-1
CDR3 protein: CASSLVPGQGWTEAFF

J gene: TRBJ2-1
V gene: TRBV11-2
CDR3 protein: CASSLVPQGEQFF

J gene: TRBJ2-4
V gene: TRBV10-3
CDR3 protein: CAISESMTGLAKNIQYF

J gene: TRBJ2-7
V gene: TRBV4-3
CDR3 protein: CASSQEASGTYEQYF

J gene: TRBJ2-7
V gene: TRBV7-9
CDR3 protein: CASSSLAGGSYEQYF

J gene: TRBJ2-1
V gene: TRBV4-3
CDR3 protein: CASSQASYVRGPGEQFF

J gene: TRBJ1-2
V gene: TRBV6-5
CDR3 protein: CASSYSPINYGYTF

J gene: TRBJ2-2
V gene: TRBV7-2
CDR3 protein: CASSFGLAGGTGELFF

J gene: TRBJ2-7
V gene: TRBV14
CDR3 protein: CASSQDTGTDEQYF